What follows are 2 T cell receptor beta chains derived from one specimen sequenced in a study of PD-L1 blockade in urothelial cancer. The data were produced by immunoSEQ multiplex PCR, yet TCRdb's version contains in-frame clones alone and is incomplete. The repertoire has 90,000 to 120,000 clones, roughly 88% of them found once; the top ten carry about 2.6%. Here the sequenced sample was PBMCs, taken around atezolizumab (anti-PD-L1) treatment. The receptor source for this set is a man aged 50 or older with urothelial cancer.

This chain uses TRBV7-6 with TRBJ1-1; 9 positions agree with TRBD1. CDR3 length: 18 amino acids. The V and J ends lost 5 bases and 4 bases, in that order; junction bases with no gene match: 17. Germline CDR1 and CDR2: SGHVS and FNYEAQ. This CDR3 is CASSLDRGAFWAFTEAFF. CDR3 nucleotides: TGTGCCAGCAGCCTGGACAGGGGAGCTTTTTGGGCCTTCACTGAAGCTTTCTTT.

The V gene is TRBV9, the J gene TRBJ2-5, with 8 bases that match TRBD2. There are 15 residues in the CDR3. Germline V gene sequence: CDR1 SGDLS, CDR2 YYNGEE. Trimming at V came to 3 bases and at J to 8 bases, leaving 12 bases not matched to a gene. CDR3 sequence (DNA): TGTGCCAGCAGCGGGGGACTAGAACCGGGGCTAACCCAGTACTTC. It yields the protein CASSGGLEPGLTQYF.